These T cell receptor beta chains were read from a single sample in a study of T-cell reconstitution after alpha-beta-depleted transplantation in children. TCRdb recomputed calls from the PCR reads with MiXCR, one row per CDR3 protein. The data contain some 350,000 distinct CDR3 sequences, approximately 10% of them singletons. The sample was PBMCs from the stem cell graft donor, taken from the stem cell graft. These receptors all come from a human donor who donated a stem cell graft to a child with acute lymphoblastic leukemia. The CDR3 runs from the conserved cysteine through the conserved F or W. D genes are given only for firm matches. For some rows the clone size is stated as once, few or many, or as a class when expanded; others skip it.

>-|TRBJ2-7|TRBV28|-
TGTGCCAGCAGTTTGGAGCAGGGACTTTACTACGAGCAGTACTTC
CASSLEQGLYYEQYF
>-|TRBJ2-3|TRBV9|many
TGTGCCAGCAGCGTCGGGGGAAACACAGATACGCAGTATTTT
CASSVGGNTDTQYF
>-|TRBJ2-7|TRBV28|-
TGTGCCAGCAGTCCATACAGTCTTTACGAGCAGTACTTC
CASSPYSLYEQYF
>TRBD2|TRBJ2-2|TRBV10-3|-
TGTGCCATCAGTGACCACTCGCTAGCGGGAGGGAACACCGGGGAGCTGTTTTTT
CAISDHSLAGGNTGELFF
>TRBD2|TRBJ2-7|TRBV27|-
TGTGCCAGCAGTCCTACAGGGACTAGCGGGCCCTACTACGAGCAGTACTTC
CASSPTGTSGPYYEQYF
>-|TRBJ1-1|TRBV5-1|-
TGCGCCAGCAGCTTCGTTCCATCGACTGAAGCTTTCTTT
CASSFVPSTEAFF
>TRBD2|TRBJ2-1|TRBV20-1|many
TGCAGTGCTTCGCTAGCGGGAGGGTTTACCTACAATGAGCAGTTCTTC
CSASLAGGFTYNEQFF
>-|TRBJ2-1|TRBV7-2|many
TGTGCCAGCAGCTATGGGGGGACCTACAATGAGCAGTTCTTC
CASSYGGTYNEQFF
>TRBD2|TRBJ2-5|TRBV20-1|-
TGCAGTGCTAGAGACTCCGCGGGGACTAGAATTCGAGAGACCCAGTACTTC
CSARDSAGTRIRETQYF
>-|TRBJ2-3|TRBV6-5|many
TGTGCCAGCAGCCGTCTTGCAGATACGCAGTATTTT
CASSRLADTQYF
>TRBD2|TRBJ2-7|TRBV4-2|many
TGTGCCAGCAGCCAAGGGGGGGGCTCCTACGAGCAGTACTTC
CASSQGGGSYEQYF
>-|TRBJ2-7|TRBV7-3|many
TGTGCCAGCAGCACATCGACAGACTACGAGCAGTACTTC
CASSTSTDYEQYF
>TRBD2|TRBJ2-1|TRBV19|-
TGTGCCAGTAAGTTAGGCGGGAGGTACAATGAGCAGTTCTTC
CASKLGGRYNEQFF
>-|TRBJ2-1|TRBV28|-
TGTGCCAGCCTACTAAGGACCGGGACCCGGAATGAGCAGTTCTTC
CASLLRTGTRNEQFF
>-|TRBJ2-1|TRBV4-3|-
TGCGCCAGCAGCCAAGATCTGGGGTCGGGGGACTCCTCCTACAATGAGCAGTTCTTC
CASSQDLGSGDSSYNEQFF